This is a list of T cell receptor beta chains from one sample in a study of OX40 agonist ivuxolimab in advanced cancers. Some clones are missing from TCRdb's copy, which holds only in-frame ones; the method was immunoSEQ multiplex PCR. Of tens of thousands of clones listed, roughly four fifths are singletons. The sequencing here drew on CD4+ or CD8+ T cells sorted from blood, taken in a trial of the OX40 agonist ivuxolimab. Receptors were obtained from an adult with an advanced solid tumor such as melanoma, head and neck, liver or kidney cancer. Each CDR3 is given with its conserved first and last residue. A D gene is named only where the DNA matches it firmly. Clone size is stated in some rows and not others, as once, few, many or a class when expanded.

d_call	v_call	j_call	clone_size	cdr3_nt	cdr3_aa
TRBD1	TRBV7-8	TRBJ1-5	-	TGTGCCAGCAGCTGGTCGGGACAGTCGTATCAGCCCCAGCATTTT	CASSWSGQSYQPQHF
TRBD1	TRBV5-1	TRBJ1-6	-	TGCGCCAGCACCGCCGGGACAGGGGATAATTCACCCCTCCACTTT	CASTAGTGDNSPLHF
-	TRBV6-1	TRBJ1-2	-	TGTGCCAGCAGTGAAGCGCTTCTTACCATCTATGGCTACACCTTC	CASSEALLTIYGYTF
-	TRBV2	TRBJ2-5	-	TGTGCCAGCGTTTATCTGTCAGAGACCCAGTACTTC	CASVYLSETQYF
TRBD1	TRBV10-3	TRBJ2-1	-	TGTGCCACCCAAGGACAGGGGGAATACAATGAGCAGTTCTTC	CATQGQGEYNEQFF
TRBD1	TRBV6-1	TRBJ1-2	-	TGTGCCAGCAGTGGGTCCCTATGGGACAGGGGTTTCGGCTACACCTTC	CASSGSLWDRGFGYTF
TRBD1	TRBV19	TRBJ2-7	-	TGTGCCTCATCGGGACAGGGCGTCTTCGAGCAGTACTTC	CASSGQGVFEQYF
-	TRBV11-2	TRBJ2-3	-	TGTGCCAGCAGCTTAGAACCCACTAGCACAGATACGCAGTATTTT	CASSLEPTSTDTQYF
-	TRBV18	TRBJ1-1	-	TGTGCCAGCTCACCAGAAGGTTGGACTGAAGCTTTCTTT	CASSPEGWTEAFF
-	TRBV19	TRBJ1-1	-	TGTGCCAGTAGTACCCGGGACACCCGAGGGGCTTTCTTT	CASSTRDTRGAFF
-	TRBV28	TRBJ1-2	once	TGTGCCAGCAGTCGGGTGGCTGGCTACACCTTC	CASSRVAGYTF
-	TRBV7-9	TRBJ2-5	few	TGTGCCAGCAGCCCCCTCGGGAGAGGGAACCAAGAGACCCAGTACTTC	CASSPLGRGNQETQYF
-	TRBV4-2	TRBJ2-5	medium-sized	TGTGCCAGCAGCCTAGCCTCGGGGGTGGGAGAGACCCAGTACTTC	CASSLASGVGETQYF
-	TRBV28	TRBJ1-3	-	TGTGCCAGCAGTTCAGCGGGGGACATTGGAAACACCATATATTTT	CASSSAGDIGNTIYF
TRBD1	TRBV19	TRBJ2-1	-	TGTGCCAGTAGTTCTCCGGAGACAGGGTTAGATGAGCAGTTCTTC	CASSSPETGLDEQFF
TRBD1	TRBV19	TRBJ2-2	-	TGTGCCAGTAGTCACCTACAGGGGGACACCGGGGAGCTGTTTTTT	CASSHLQGDTGELFF
TRBD1	TRBV11-2	TRBJ1-2	-	TGTGCCAGCAGCACCGGCCTGACAGGGGTGCATGGCTACACCTTC	CASSTGLTGVHGYTF
-	TRBV27	TRBJ1-5	-	TGTGCCAGCAGCCTCAGAGGGGGTCAGCCCCAGCATTTT	CASSLRGGQPQHF
-	TRBV7-2	TRBJ1-2	-	TGTGCCAGCAGCTTCGACCGGGCGAATGGCTACACCTTC	CASSFDRANGYTF
-	TRBV10-3	TRBJ2-7	-	TGTGCCATCAGTGAGGGCAGGGTCTCCTACGAGCAGTACTTC	CAISEGRVSYEQYF
-	TRBV2	TRBJ2-7	-	TGTGCCAGCAGTGCGGGACTTAACTACGAGCAGTACTTC	CASSAGLNYEQYF
-	TRBV6-1	TRBJ1-5	-	TGTGCCAGCAGTGTCTTAAGCAATCAGCCCCAGCATTTT	CASSVLSNQPQHF
-	TRBV5-4	TRBJ2-1	-	TGTGCCAGCAGTCAGGGGGGGCTCAGCTCCTACAATGAGCAGTTCTTC	CASSQGGLSSYNEQFF
-	TRBV29-1	TRBJ2-1	-	TGCAGCGTTGATGCTAGCGAGAGGCAGTTCTTC	CSVDASERQFF
TRBD1	TRBV5-1	TRBJ1-1	-	TGCGCCAGCAGCATACTAGGGGGCTTCTCGAACACTGAAGCTTTCTTT	CASSILGGFSNTEAFF
TRBD1	TRBV7-3	TRBJ2-5	-	TGTGCCAGCAGCTCAGACAGGGATGGGGAGACCCAGTACTTC	CASSSDRDGETQYF
-	TRBV29-1	TRBJ2-5	-	TGCAGCGTTGACGTATTTCTAGAGACCCAGTACTTC	CSVDVFLETQYF
-	TRBV25-1	TRBJ1-3	-	TGTGCCAGCAGTGAAGAACGCTCTGGAAACACCATATATTTT	CASSEERSGNTIYF
-	TRBV6-4	TRBJ2-1	-	TGTGCCAGCAGTGAGAGGGACAACCTTAAGCAGTTCTTC	CASSERDNLKQFF